What follows are 8 T cell receptor beta chains derived from one specimen sequenced in a study of blood T cell repertoires in COVID-19. TCRdb keeps only in-frame clones here, not all; method: immunoSEQ multiplex PCR. The repertoire includes approximately 450,000 clones, 75% to 90% of them detected once, and roughly 1.1% sits in the top ten. Sequenced input: PBMCs or T cells enriched from blood (not recorded which). The receptor source for this set is a young man who had recovered from COVID-19.

The V gene is TRBV5-4, the J gene TRBJ2-6; D remains unclear. Looked up from germline, CDR1 is SGHNT and CDR2 is YYREEE (reference sequence). V lost 0 bases and J 0 bases, leaving 4 bases between the germline ends. The CDR3 totals 15 residues. The CDR3 loop is CASSLDLSGANVLTF. The CDR3 DNA follows: TGTGCCAGCAGCTTGGATCTCTCTGGGGCCAACGTCCTGACTTTC.

The chain links TRBV5-5 to TRBJ1-3; 7 bases are shared with TRBD1. Germline V gene sequence: CDR1 SGHKS, CDR2 YYEKEE (reference sequence). The junction had 5 bases not matched to a gene; V was cut back by 5 bases and J by 0 bases. The CDR3 consists of 15 residues. For the CDR3, the DNA is TGTGCCAGCAGGGGGACAGCTTACTCTGGAAACACCATATATTTT. Translation: CASRGTAYSGNTIYF. Looking up the rest from reference TRBV5-5 and TRBJ1-3 gives the full variable domain: DAGVTQSPTHLIKTRGQQVTLRCSPISGHKSVSWYQQVLGQGPQFIFQYYEKEERGRGNFPDRFSARQFPNYSSELNVNALLLGDSALYLCASRGTAYSGNTIYFGEGSWLTVV.

This chain connects TRBV11-3 to TRBJ2-7; 15 bases are a match to TRBD2. Germline CDR1 SGHNT, CDR2 YENEEA. This CDR3 comprises 15 residues. Germline trimming cut 5 bases from V and 7 bases from J; bases unmatched to any gene: 6. For the CDR3, the DNA is TGTGCCAGCAGCCCCGGACTAGCGGGAGGGAGTGAGCAGTACTTC. Its protein product is CASSPGLAGGSEQYF.

The V and J genes are TRBV4-1 and TRBJ2-2, with a tentative D call TRBD1 (6 bases). CDR1 is MGHRA and CDR2 is YSYEKL in the germline V gene. The CDR3 is 13 residues long. Between the trimmed V and J ends, which lost 5 bases and 5 bases, there was a span of 9 bases. The CDR3 DNA is TGCGCCAGCAGCGCAACAGGGACCGGGGAGCTGTTTTTT. Translation gives CASSATGTGELFF.

The chain combines TRBV6-5 with TRBJ2-4; weak D call: TRBD2 (6 bases). Trimming pared 6 bases from V and 7 bases from J, leaving 13 bases between. CDR3 size: 13 residues. Germline V CDR1 and CDR2: MNHEY, SVGAGI. CDR3 in amino acids: CASRRDSVNIQYF. The CDR3 DNA sequence: TGTGCCAGCAGGAGGGACTCCGTTAACATTCAGTACTTC.

J is TRBJ1-1 and V is TRBV5-1; tentative D call: TRBD1 (5 bases). V lost 0 bases and J 7 bases, leaving 13 bases between the germline ends. This CDR3 is built from 14 residues. From germline, CDR1 is SGHRS and CDR2 YFSETQ. The DNA for the CDR3 is TGCGCCAGCAGCTTGGCCTTTAGGACATTTGAAGCTTTCTTT. As protein: CASSLAFRTFEAFF.

In its sample, this clone was seen once. CDR3 region: CASSIQTQYNEQFF. CDR3 sequence (DNA): TGTGCCAGCAGTATACAAACCCAGTACAATGAGCAGTTCTTC. The chain recombines TRBV6-5 with TRBJ2-1; D ambiguous. Per the germline V gene, CDR1 is MNHEY and CDR2 is SVGAGI. CDR3 length: 14 amino acids. With 5 bases removed from V and 4 bases from J, the gap between germline ends came to 12 bases.

A few counts support this clone. J is TRBJ2-7 and V is TRBV7-2; a weak D match, TRBD1 (6 bases). The CDR3 contains 13 residues. Per the germline V gene, CDR1 is SGHTA and CDR2 is FQGNSA. V was trimmed by 2 bases and J by 3 bases, leaving 8 bases between them. The CDR3 nucleotides are TGTGCCAGCAGCTTATCAGGGGTCTACGAGCAGTACTTC. Translation: CASSLSGVYEQYF.